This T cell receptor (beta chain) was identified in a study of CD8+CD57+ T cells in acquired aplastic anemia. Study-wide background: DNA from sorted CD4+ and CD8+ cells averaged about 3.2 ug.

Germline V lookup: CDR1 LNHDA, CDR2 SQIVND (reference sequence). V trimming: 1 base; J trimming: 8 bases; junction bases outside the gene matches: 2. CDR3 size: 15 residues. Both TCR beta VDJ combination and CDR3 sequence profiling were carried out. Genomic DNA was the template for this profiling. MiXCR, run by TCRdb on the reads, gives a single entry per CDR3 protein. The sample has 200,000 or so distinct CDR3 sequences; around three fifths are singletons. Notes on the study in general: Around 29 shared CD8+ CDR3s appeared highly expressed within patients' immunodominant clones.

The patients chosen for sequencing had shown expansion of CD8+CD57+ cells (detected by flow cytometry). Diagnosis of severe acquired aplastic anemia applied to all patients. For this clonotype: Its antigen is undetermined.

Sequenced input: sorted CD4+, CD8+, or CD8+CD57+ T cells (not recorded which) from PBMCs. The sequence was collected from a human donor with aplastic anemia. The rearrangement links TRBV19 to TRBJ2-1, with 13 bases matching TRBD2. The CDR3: CASSIGTSGGYEQFF. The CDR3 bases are TGTGCCAGTAGTATAGGGACTAGCGGGGGCTATGAGCAGTTCTTC.